This TCR beta chain is drawn from a study of cytomegalovirus exposure and HLA in healthy donors. Overall study context: Previous work identified roughly 120 million unique TCR beta sequences from roughly 180 million T cells. Study-level findings and limits: A later analysis linked a missense DCLRE1C variant to TCR beta V- and J-gene trimming.

Researchers ran the PCR with 60 Vbeta and 13 Jbeta primers. TCRdb's copy holds only in-frame clones and misses some; the assay was immunoSEQ multiplex PCR. The table shows 200,000 or so clones, with 87% occurring only once. CDR3 length: 14 amino acids. V lost 6 bases to trimming and J lost 7 bases; unmatched junction nucleotides: 11. Per germline, CDR1 LNHDA and CDR2 SQIVND (reference sequence). On this clone itself: Its antigen remains unknown.

Everyone who donated was a healthy bone marrow donor. The chain joins TRBV19 to TRBJ1-2, with 7 positions matching TRBD1. The sequenced sample consisted of PBMCs. The TCR originated in a man younger than 40 in good health and CMV-seronegative. The CDR3 spells CASRVRTGHRGYTF. The CDR3 DNA is TGTGCCAGTAGGGTAAGGACAGGTCATCGTGGCTACACCTTC. Complete variable domain (other parts from reference TRBV19 and TRBJ1-2): DGGITQSPKYLFRKEGQNVTLSCEQNLNHDAMYWYRQDPGQGLRLIYYSQIVNDFQKGDIAEGYSVSREKKESFPLTVTSAQKNPTAFYLCASRVRTGHRGYTFGSGTRLTVV.